This TCR beta chain is drawn from a study of tissue T cells after allogeneic stem cell transplantation. Germline lookup yields CDR1 LGHNA and CDR2 YSYQKL. The CDR3 extends over 16 amino acids. The germline V and J ends were trimmed by 0 bases and 0 bases, with 9 bases remaining between them. Measured with immunoSEQ multiplex PCR; TCRdb has only the in-frame clones, and not every one. The sample lists tens of thousands of clones, 55% to 80% occurring once. In regard to this clone: Mouse gene names and germline throughout. The read falls 1 residue short of the CDR3 end, and the missing part is taken from the germline J gene.

The sequencing input was spleen. The clonotype originates from a female BALB/c mouse in good health. This strain has MHC haplotype H2-d. The chain couples TRBV2 to TRBJ1-3; maybe TRBD1 (6 bases). The sequenced CDR3 bases are TGTGCCAGCAGCCAAGAGGGGGCCAATTCTGGAAATACGCTCTAT. This codes for CASSQEGANSGNTLY. The whole CDR3 protein reads CASSQEGANSGNTLYF.